The clone carrying this T cell receptor (beta chain) was seen ten or more times. Its antigen is still unknown. Healthy Caucasian donors formed the entire cohort. Trimming removed 5 bases from V and 0 bases from J, with 11 bases in between. There are 15 residues in the CDR3. CDR1 and CDR2 from the germline V gene are SGHAT and FQNNGV. MiXCR, run by TCRdb on the 5' RACE reads, gives a single entry per CDR3 protein. In the table there are a few hundred thousand distinct CDR3 sequences, about 8% of which are singletons. This record comes from a study of identical twins. Study observations and caveats: Rather than following the same donors, the conclusions depended on cross-sectional statistical analysis. It was out-of-frame TCR alpha sharing in monozygotic twins that models underestimated.

In addition, the sample was reused for a study of yellow fever vaccine responses in identical twins.

The gene calls are TRBV11-2 and TRBJ2-1; no definite D call. This TCR derives from a young woman in good health. Sequencing was done on a sample of memory (CD45RO+) T cells sorted from blood. The CDR3 bases are TGTGCCAGCAGCCTCATATCCCTCTCCTACAATGAGCAGTTCTTC. This translates into CASSLISLSYNEQFF.